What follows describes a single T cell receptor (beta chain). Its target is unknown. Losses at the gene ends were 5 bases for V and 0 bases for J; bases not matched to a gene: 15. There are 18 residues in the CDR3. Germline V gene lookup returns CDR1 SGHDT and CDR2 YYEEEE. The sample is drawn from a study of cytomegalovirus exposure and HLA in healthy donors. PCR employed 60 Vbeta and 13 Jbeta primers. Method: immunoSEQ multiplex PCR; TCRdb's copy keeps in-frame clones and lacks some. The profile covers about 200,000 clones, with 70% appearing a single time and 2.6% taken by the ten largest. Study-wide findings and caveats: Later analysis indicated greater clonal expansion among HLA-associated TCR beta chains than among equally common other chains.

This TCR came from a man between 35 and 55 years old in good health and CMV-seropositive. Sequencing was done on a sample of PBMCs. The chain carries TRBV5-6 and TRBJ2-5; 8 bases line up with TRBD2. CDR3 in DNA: TGTGCCAGCAGTCCCGGTAGGGCGGGGGGACCGTACCAAGAGACCCAGTACTTC. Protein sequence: CASSPGRAGGPYQETQYF.